This T cell receptor (beta chain) emerged from a study of glioma-infiltrating T cells after dendritic cell vaccination. Overall study findings and caveats: Estimated pretreatment TIL content predicted outcome after dendritic cell vaccination. No direct clonality-survival link was found; a diverse polyclonal response may matter.

PBMC were collected before vaccination, two weeks after the third vaccination, and at progression. Amplification used 60 V beta primers and 13 J beta primers. This table comes from immunoSEQ multiplex PCR, and its TCRdb copy is limited to in-frame clones, with some not included. This table has approximately 67,000 clones, 81% appearing once. About this clone: Its antigen is not known.

This CDR3 comprises 17 residues. CDR1 and CDR2 (germline): MNHNS, SASEGT. The V gene end was trimmed by 2 bases and the J gene end by 3 bases; junction bases not matched to a gene: 6. This sequence was found in a human donor with glioblastoma. The genes are TRBV6-1 and TRBJ1-4, with 10 bases fitting TRBD1. Source: blood, taken before dendritic cell vaccination. The CDR3 reads CASSERDRGRANEKLFF. The DNA of the CDR3 is TGTGCCAGCAGTGAACGCGACAGGGGGCGGGCTAATGAAAAACTGTTTTTT.